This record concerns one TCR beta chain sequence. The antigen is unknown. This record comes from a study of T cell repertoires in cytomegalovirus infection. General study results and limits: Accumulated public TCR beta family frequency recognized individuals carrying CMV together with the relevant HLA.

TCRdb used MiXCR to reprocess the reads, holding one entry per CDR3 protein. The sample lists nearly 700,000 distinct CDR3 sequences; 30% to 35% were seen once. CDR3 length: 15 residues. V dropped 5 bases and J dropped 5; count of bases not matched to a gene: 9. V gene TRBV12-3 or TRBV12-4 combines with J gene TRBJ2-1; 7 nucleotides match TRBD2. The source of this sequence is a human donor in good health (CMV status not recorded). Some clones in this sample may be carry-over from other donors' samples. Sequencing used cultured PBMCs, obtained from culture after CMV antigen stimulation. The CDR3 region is CASSDSGARHNEQFF. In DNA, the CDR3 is TGTGCCAGCAGTGACAGCGGGGCCCGACACAATGAGCAGTTCTTC.